This T cell receptor (beta chain) was observed in a study of spatial heterogeneity in lung cancer. Study information: The average count in raw reads for each unique TCR and UMI combination exceeded nine appearances.

By sample fraction, this clonotype is large. A unique molecular identifier was attached to every TCR cDNA molecule. TCRdb re-analysed the 5' RACE reads in MiXCR, keeping a single row per CDR3 protein. The table records more than 5,000 distinct CDR3 sequences, roughly an eighth of them present only once. The time point: sample taken at primary tumor resection. The input material, whole RNA from tumor, nontumor lung or frozen PBMC, was sequenced unsorted. Patients with untreated early-stage non-small cell lung cancer, numbering some 72, were the donors. The sequence came from a male donor with early-stage non-small cell lung cancer. Sample: normal lung tissue next to the tumor, taken at surgery.

The CDR3: CASSSGVDQPQHF. CDR3 DNA sequence: TGTGCCAGCAGTTCGGGGGTCGATCAGCCCCAGCATTTT. The chain has TRBV6-6 and TRBJ1-5; TRBD1 is a possible D gene (5 bases). The V and J ends lost 4 bases and 5 bases respectively, with 9 bases between them. CDR1 MNHNY and CDR2 SVGAGI come from the germline V gene (reference sequence). The CDR3 has 13 amino acids.